Listed below are T cell receptor beta chains from one sample, sequenced in a study of CD8+ T cells in alopecia areata. Here immunoSEQ multiplex PCR was the method, and the copy in TCRdb shows in-frame clones only, minus some. In the table there are roughly 100,000 clones, approximately 60% of which are singletons. The sample taken for sequencing was CD4+ T cells sorted from blood. The receptors originated from a human donor in good health. CDR3s include the opening cysteine and the closing phenylalanine or tryptophan. Each record gives: J gene, D gene, clone size, V gene, CDR3 DNA, CDR3 protein. D genes are given only for firm matches. Expanded clones get a size class; other rows say once, few or many, or leave the size out.

>TRBJ2-5|TRBD2|NA|TRBV5-1
TGCGCCAGCTTACCGACTAGCGGGGGGGCCGTGGGAGCCCAGTACTTC
CASLPTSGGAVGAQYF
>TRBJ2-1|TRBD2|NA|TRBV9
TGTGCCAGCAGCATTAGACTAGCACCTTACAGTGAGCAGTTCTTC
CASSIRLAPYSEQFF
>TRBJ1-1|NA|few|TRBV7-2
TGTGCCAGCAGCCCCTACTTGAACACTGAAGCTTTCTTT
CASSPYLNTEAFF
>TRBJ1-2|NA|NA|TRBV7-2
TGTGCCAGCAGCCCGACAGTTAACTATGGCTACACCTTC
CASSPTVNYGYTF
>TRBJ1-1|TRBD1|NA|TRBV5-6
TGTGCCAGCAGCTTCGGTCCCGGGACAGGAACTCGTAAAGCTTTCTTT
CASSFGPGTGTRKAFF
>TRBJ1-1|TRBD1|few|TRBV30
TGTGCCGGGGACAGGGTCAGGGCAAACACTGAAGCTTTCTTT
CAGDRVRANTEAFF
>TRBJ1-4|NA|few|TRBV5-1
TGCGCCAGCTCTCAAGGGAGGGGCACTAATGAAAAACTGTTTTTT
CASSQGRGTNEKLFF
>TRBJ2-7|NA|NA|TRBV30
TGTGCCTGGAGTGCAGGACATATTAAGAGCTTC
CAWSAGHIKSF
>TRBJ2-2|NA|NA|TRBV7-2
TGTGCCAGCAGCTTGGGGGATTACACCGGGGAGCTGTTTTTT
CASSLGDYTGELFF
>TRBJ1-5|NA|NA|TRBV7-6
TGTGCCAGCAGCTTAGCGTCCGGGGGAGGTCAGCCCCAGCATTTT
CASSLASGGGQPQHF
>TRBJ1-1|NA|few|TRBV14
TGTGCCAGCAGCGGTACAGGGTCCTCTGAAGCTTTCTTT
CASSGTGSSEAFF
>TRBJ1-5|TRBD1|once|TRBV18
TGTGCCAGCTCACGCACCACAGGGGTTGATCAGCCCCAGCATTTT
CASSRTTGVDQPQHF
>TRBJ1-1|TRBD1|NA|TRBV30
TGTGCCTGGAGGCTTATGGACAGGGTGAACACTGAAGCTTTCTTT
CAWRLMDRVNTEAFF
>TRBJ1-6|NA|once|TRBV6-5
TGTGCCAGCAGTTACAGCCACACCGGGAATTCACCCCTCCACTTT
CASSYSHTGNSPLHF
>TRBJ2-3|NA|NA|TRBV18
TGTGCCAGCTCGCCCCGGGACGGGGAAGATACGCAGTATTTT
CASSPRDGEDTQYF
>TRBJ1-2|NA|NA|TRBV27
TGTGCCAGCAGTTCGAGGGCAAACCGGGGGTACACCTTC
CASSSRANRGYTF
>TRBJ2-7|TRBD2|NA|TRBV27
TGTGCCAGCAGTTCCCCGGGACTAGGTTACTACGAGCAGTACTTC
CASSSPGLGYYEQYF